This T cell receptor (beta chain) derives from a study of blood T cell repertoires in COVID-19. Whole-study context: Spain, Italy and the United States supplied samples that represented acute and convalescent COVID-19. Sample material is recorded as cDNA or gDNA derived from T cells, B-cell-depleted T cells, or PBMCs.

Trimming removed 3 bases from V and 7 bases from J, with 12 bases in between. Germline lookup yields CDR1 SGHDN and CDR2 FVKESK. CDR3 length equals 13 residues. Per the original methods: From reference gene primer amplification, estimates of nucleated cell counts were derived. Clones were read by immunoSEQ multiplex PCR, and TCRdb kept only the in-frame ones, dropping some. Clone size and V and J calls were adopted from that table, with D and trimming inferred from the DNA. The table shows some 120,000 clones, with 70% to 85% occurring only once. This receptor was identified in a woman aged 50 to 60 with acute or convalescent COVID-19. Sequencing was performed on peripheral blood. The rearrangement joins TRBV14 to TRBJ1-2; no firm D call. In nucleotides, the CDR3 is TGTGCCAGCAGCCATAAGGCGGAGGGTGGCTACACCTTC. Translated: CASSHKAEGGYTF.